Shown below are 8 T cell receptor beta chains from a single sample sequenced in a study of beta chain features in type 1 diabetes. Expressed TCRB transcripts were sequenced after all isolated RNA was converted to cDNA. The assay was immunoSEQ multiplex PCR, and TCRdb's table has in-frame clones only and misses some. The table records 330,000 or so clones, about 20% of them present only once. Sequenced input: naive CD4+ T cells from blood. The receptors shown here come from a young woman in good health.

This clone was seen a few times. V is TRBV4-2 and J is TRBJ2-3; 14 bases agree with TRBD2. This CDR3 comprises 16 residues. The V and J ends lost 1 base and 4 bases, in that order; junction bases with no gene match: 1. Per germline, CDR1 LGHNA and CDR2 YNFKEQ. CDR3 protein: CASSQGLAGGADTQYF. The CDR3 DNA sequence: TGTGCCAGCAGCCAAGGACTAGCGGGGGGGGCAGATACGCAGTATTTT.

This clone was detected a few times. CDR3 nucleotide sequence: TGTGCCAGCAGCTTAGATGAGGGGGAGCTGTTTTTT. As protein: CASSLDEGELFF. The V gene is TRBV7-2, the J gene TRBJ2-2; D call uncertain. V shed 1 base and J shed 8 bases, with 5 bases lying between them. Germline V gene data show CDR1 as SGHTA and CDR2 as FQGNSA. The CDR3 totals 12 residues.

This clone occurred a few times. The V gene is TRBV10-3, the J gene TRBJ2-5, with 10 nucleotides matching TRBD2. Germline loops: CDR1 ENHRY, CDR2 SYGVKD. CDR3 length: 13 amino acids. V was clipped by 7 bases and J by 5 bases; unmatched bases: 4. In DNA form, the CDR3 reads TGTGCCATCATCAGCGGGAGGGACGAGACCCAGTACTTC. Its translation is CAIISGRDETQYF.

This clone turned up a few times. The CDR3 protein is CASTKDPGRNGELFF. The CDR3 DNA sequence: TGTGCCAGCACTAAGGACCCGGGGAGGAACGGGGAGCTGTTTTTT. The rearrangement joins TRBV2 to TRBJ2-2; a weak D match, TRBD2 (6 bases). V was clipped by 7 bases and J by 7 bases, with 19 bases between them. The CDR3 loop spans 15 amino acids. CDR1 is SNHLY and CDR2 is FYNNEI in the germline V gene.

The chain combines TRBV30 with TRBJ2-2; 10 nucleotides align to TRBD2. V shed 1 base, J shed 6 bases, and the junction held 5 bases outside the gene matches. Germline assignment: CDR1 GTSNPN and CDR2 SVGIG (reference sequence). The CDR3 is 15 residues long. The CDR3 region is CAWSGVAGGSGELFF. The CDR3 DNA reads as TGTGCCTGGAGTGGGGTAGCGGGGGGATCCGGGGAGCTGTTTTTT.

This clone was picked up a small number of times. V gene TRBV23-1 combines with J gene TRBJ2-3, with D possibly matching TRBD1 (6 bases). TRBV23-1 is labeled an ORF, and its function is uncertain. This CDR3 spans 16 amino acids. Trimming took 1 base from V and 1 from J, leaving 12 bases between them. The chain's CDR3 is CASSQYGAGGTDTQYF. DNA for the CDR3: TGCGCCAGCAGTCAATACGGGGCAGGGGGCACAGATACGCAGTATTTT.

The chain employs TRBV7-2 and TRBJ2-5, with TRBD1 as a possible D gene (7 bases). Deletions cut 1 base from V and 5 bases from J, with 17 bases between. Germline V gene data show CDR1 as SGHTA and CDR2 as FQGNSA. The CDR3 is 16 amino acids. CDR3 bases: TGTGCCAGCAGCTTAGGTAGCGCCAGGGGGAGGGAGACCCAGTACTTC. Translating it yields CASSLGSARGRETQYF.

The V and J genes are TRBV6-1 and TRBJ1-1; D gene unclear. This CDR3 spans 12 amino acids. Germline V gene lookup returns CDR1 MNHNS and CDR2 SASEGT. V lost 5 bases to trimming and J lost 3 bases, with 7 bases between them. The CDR3 here is CASSLSDTEAFF. CDR3 nucleotides: TGTGCCAGCAGTCTATCGGACACTGAAGCTTTCTTT.